A single T cell receptor (beta chain) is shown here with its context. TCRdb's copy holds only in-frame clones and misses some; the assay was immunoSEQ multiplex PCR. This table holds roughly 130,000 clones, around 90% found once. This CDR3 spans 13 amino acids. Germline values: CDR1 MGHRA, CDR2 YSYEKL. The germline V and J ends were trimmed by 3 bases and 5 bases, with 11 bases remaining between them. The entry originates in a study of control samples from healthy donors and cancer patients. The sequence was obtained from a young man in good health. Sequencing was performed on blood. The V call is TRBV4-1, the J call TRBJ2-7; tentatively, D is TRBD1 (6 bases). CDR3 DNA sequence: TGCGCCAGCAGCCAGTTTCACAGGGACGAGCAGTACTTC. Protein product: CASSQFHRDEQYF.